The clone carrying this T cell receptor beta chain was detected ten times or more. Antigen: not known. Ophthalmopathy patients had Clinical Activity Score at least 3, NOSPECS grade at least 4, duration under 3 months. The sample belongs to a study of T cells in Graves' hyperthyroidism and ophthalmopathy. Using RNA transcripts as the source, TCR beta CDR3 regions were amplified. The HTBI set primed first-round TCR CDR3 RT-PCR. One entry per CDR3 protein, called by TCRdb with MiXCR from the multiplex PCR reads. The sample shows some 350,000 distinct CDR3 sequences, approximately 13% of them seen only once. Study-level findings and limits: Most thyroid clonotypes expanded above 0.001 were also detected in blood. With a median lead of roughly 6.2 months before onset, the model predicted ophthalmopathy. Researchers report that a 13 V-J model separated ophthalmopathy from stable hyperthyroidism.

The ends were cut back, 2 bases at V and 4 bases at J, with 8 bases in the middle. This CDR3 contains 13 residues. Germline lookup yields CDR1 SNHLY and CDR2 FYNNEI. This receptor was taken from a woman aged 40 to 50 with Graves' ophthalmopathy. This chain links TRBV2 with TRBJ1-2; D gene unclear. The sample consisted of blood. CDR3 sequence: CASSEIEFYGYTF. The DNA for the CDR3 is TGTGCCAGCAGTGAAATAGAATTCTATGGCTACACCTTC.